This TCR beta chain was recorded in a study of B cell selection in AIRE deficiency. The regulatory T cell sort gate was CD4+CD25hiCD127low/negative. Produced via immunoSEQ multiplex PCR; TCRdb's table is partial and in-frame only. The table records around 20,000 clones, around 93% of them present only once. Study-level findings and limits: Healthy donors alone shared about a third of thousands of Treg sequences; patients alone nearly 9.5%. Healthy Tconv contained roughly two fifths of shared healthy Treg sequences; only TCRbeta sequenced.

CDR3 length: 17 residues. J lost 1 base, V lost 2 bases, and 5 bases had no gene match. The germline CDR1 and CDR2 sequences are MRHNA and SNTAGT. As to this clone: Its target is unknown.

Sequenced input: CD4+CD25+ Tregs sorted from PBMCs. The chain couples TRBV6-4 to TRBJ2-3; TRBD2 aligns across 11 bases. The clonotype comes from a human donor in good health. This CDR3 reads CASSDGSSGRRTDTQYF. The CDR3 nucleotides are TGTGCCAGCAGTGACGGGTCTAGCGGGAGGCGCACAGATACGCAGTATTTT.